The 30 T cell receptor beta chains listed next were all sequenced from one sample in a study of CD8 T cells in ankylosing spondylitis. Study observations and caveats: Blood from ankylosing spondylitis patients appeared to carry a characteristic roughly eight-variant TCR beta motif.

These receptors have no identified antigens. In TCRdb, the 5' RACE reads were re-called with MiXCR into one record per CDR3 protein. The sample carries hundreds of thousands of distinct CDR3 sequences, approximately 12% recorded once. The material sequenced was blood, either unsorted or a sorted T cell fraction (not recorded which). Receptors originate from a male donor with ankylosing spondylitis.

The chain is built from TRBV5-5 and TRBJ1-1; TRBD1 aligns across 9 bases. The CDR3 length is 16 residues. V trimming: 0 bases; J trimming: 0 bases; junction bases outside the gene matches: 3. CDR1 and CDR2 from the germline V gene are SGHKS and YYEKEE (reference sequence). CDR3 loop: CASSLDRTGVNTEAFF. As DNA, the CDR3 is TGTGCCAGCAGCTTGGACAGGACAGGGGTGAACACTGAAGCTTTCTTT.

This clonotype was seen a few times. The chain carries TRBV10-3 and TRBJ1-1, with a tentative D call TRBD1 (5 bases). Looked up from germline, CDR1 is ENHRY and CDR2 is SYGVKD. The CDR3 runs to 13 residues. V gave up 10 bases and J gave up 1 base, with 13 bases separating them. The CDR3 bases are TGTGCCACTAGGACGGGGCCGAACACTGAAGCTTTCTTT. As protein: CATRTGPNTEAFF.

This clonotype was seen many times. The gene calls are TRBV29-1 and TRBJ1-1; TRBD1 is a possible D gene (5 bases). The V gene's germline CDR1 is SQVTM and CDR2 ANQGSEA. V lost 4 bases, J lost 0 bases, and 9 bases lay in between. CDR3 length: 13 amino acids. The CDR3 DNA reads as TGCAGCGTTGTGAGACAGATGAACACTGAAGCTTTCTTT. Translating gives CSVVRQMNTEAFF.

The chain employs TRBV20-1 and TRBJ2-5; TRBD1 matches at 11 bases. This CDR3 comprises 14 residues. V dropped 1 base and J dropped 5; count of bases not matched to a gene: 3. Germline loops: CDR1 DFQATT, CDR2 SNEGSKA (reference sequence). CDR3 sequence reads: CSARAGTGGETQYF. CDR3 nucleotides: TGCAGTGCTAGAGCCGGGACAGGGGGTGAGACCCAGTACTTC.

A few counts support this clonotype. The V gene is TRBV10-3, the J gene TRBJ1-3; D is undetermined. Germline lookup yields CDR1 ENHRY and CDR2 SYGVKD. The CDR3 length is 12 residues. The CDR3 sequence is CAIGRFGNTIYF. Here the CDR3 DNA reads TGTGCTATCGGGAGGTTTGGAAACACCATATATTTT.

This clonotype has just a few counts. The chain uses TRBV7-9 and TRBJ2-7; 7 bases map to TRBD1. The germline V gene encodes CDR1 SEHNR and CDR2 FQNEAQ (reference sequence). CDR3 length: 15 residues. V gave up 5 bases and J gave up 3 bases; unmatched junction bases: 10. CDR3 amino acids: CASSETGANIYEQYF. CDR3 nucleotides: TGTGCCAGCAGCGAAACAGGGGCGAATATCTACGAGCAGTACTTC. Drawing the rest from reference TRBV7-9 and TRBJ2-7, the complete variable domain is DTGVSQNPRHKITKRGQNVTFRCDPISEHNRLYWYRQTLGQGPEFLTYFQNEAQLEKSRLLSDRFSAERPKGSFSTLEIQRTEQGDSAMYLCASSETGANIYEQYFGPGTRLTVT.

This clonotype was recorded a few times. This sequence joins TRBV7-3 and TRBJ2-2, with a possible D match to TRBD2 (5 bases). Germline loops: CDR1 SGHTA, CDR2 FQGTGA. Deletions cut 2 bases from V and 0 bases from J, with 16 bases between. The CDR3 length is 18 residues. CDR3 region: CASSLGLGRGTNTGELFF. The CDR3 nucleotides are TGTGCCAGCAGCTTAGGGTTGGGCAGAGGGACGAACACCGGGGAGCTGTTTTTT.

The table lists this clonotype with a few counts. The chain joins TRBV5-5 to TRBJ1-1; the D gene is possibly TRBD1 (5 bases). Trimming removed 2 bases from V and 10 bases from J, with 15 bases in between. The CDR3 is 13 residues long. The V gene's germline CDR1 is SGHKS and CDR2 YYEKEE (reference sequence). The CDR3 here is CASSFSVGAAAFF. DNA for the CDR3: TGTGCCAGCAGCTTTTCGGTTGGGGCGGCAGCTTTCTTT.

This clonotype has a count of ten or more. The rearrangement joins TRBV7-2 to TRBJ2-1; D uncertain. Germline CDR1 SGHTA, CDR2 FQGNSA. The V end lost 0 bases, the J end lost 2 bases, and 11 bases lay between the germline ends. The CDR3 is made up of 16 amino acids. The CDR3 bases are TGTGCCAGCAGCTTAGCGTTTGACGTAACCTACAATGAGCAGTTCTTC. Translated, it gives CASSLAFDVTYNEQFF.

The gene calls are TRBV4-2 and TRBJ1-3, with D unresolved. Germline values: CDR1 LGHNA, CDR2 YNFKEQ. This CDR3 is 20 amino acids long. V lost 1 base and J 5 bases, leaving 27 bases between the germline ends. DNA of the CDR3: TGTGCCAGCAGCCAAGGTTTCGGGCCCACACACCTTCTCGACCGAAACACCATATATTTT. Residues: CASSQGFGPTHLLDRNTIYF.

The chain combines TRBV6-2 or TRBV6-3 with TRBJ2-5, with TRBD2 matching 12 bases. The germline V gene has CDR1 MNHEY and CDR2 SVGEGT. With 5 bases clipped from V and 5 bases from J, the junction kept 9 bases outside the gene matches. This CDR3 contains 16 residues. CDR3 residues: CASSNPSGGAMETQYF. As DNA, the CDR3 is TGTGCCAGCAGTAATCCTAGCGGGGGGGCGATGGAGACCCAGTACTTC.

This clonotype has a handful of counts. The rearrangement uses TRBV6-2 or TRBV6-3 and TRBJ1-4; tentative D call: TRBD1 (6 bases). V lost 0 bases and J lost 3, with 17 bases in between. This CDR3 has 18 amino acids. The germline V gene has CDR1 MNHEY and CDR2 SVGEGT. As DNA, the CDR3 is TGTGCCAGCAGTTACTCGAGTACGCAGGGGACGGCTAATGAAAAACTGTTTTTT. Its translation is CASSYSSTQGTANEKLFF.

The chain has TRBV7-3 and TRBJ2-2; TRBD2 might be the D (5 bases). Germline CDR1 and CDR2: SGHTA and FQGTGA. V gave up 4 bases and J gave up 3 bases, with 15 bases separating them. This CDR3 contains 16 residues. Written as DNA, the CDR3 is TGTGCCAGCAGCTCCCACAGTGGTAGCGACACCGGGGAGCTGTTTTTT. Translated, it gives CASSSHSGSDTGELFF.

This clonotype was counted a few times. V is TRBV5-1 and J is TRBJ1-2; 9 bases are shared with TRBD1. Unmatched junction bases numbered 8, after V lost 4 bases and J lost 7 bases. Germline CDR1 and CDR2: SGHRS and YFSETQ. CDR3 size: 14 residues. In nucleotides, the CDR3 is TGCGCCAGCAGCCTAATGGACAGGGGCTCTGGCTACACCTTC. Encoded protein: CASSLMDRGSGYTF.

This clonotype showed up many times. The chain links TRBV20-1 to TRBJ1-2; D is unclear. There are 11 residues in the CDR3. Germline-derived CDR1 and CDR2 are DFQATT and SNEGSKA (reference sequence). The ends were cut back, 7 bases at V and 6 bases at J, with 12 bases in the middle. This CDR3 is CSVPRTDGYTF. The CDR3 DNA reads as TGCAGTGTTCCGAGGACCGATGGCTACACCTTC.

The V and J genes are TRBV20-1 and TRBJ2-1; weak D call: TRBD1 (5 bases). The CDR3 has 14 residues. Germline loops: CDR1 DFQATT, CDR2 SNEGSKA (reference sequence). The V and J ends lost 6 bases and 6 bases respectively, with 18 bases between them. This CDR3 reads CSAQRSGLGNEQFF. The DNA of the CDR3 is TGCAGTGCCCAACGATCAGGGTTGGGCAATGAGCAGTTCTTC.

This rearrangement joins TRBV7-2 to TRBJ2-3, with 7 bases that match TRBD1. The CDR3 has 15 residues. The junction had 2 bases not matched to a gene; V was cut back by 2 bases and J by 0 bases. Per germline, CDR1 SGHTA and CDR2 FQGNSA. The chain's CDR3 is CASSLYRGSTDTQYF. CDR3 nucleotides: TGTGCCAGCAGCTTATACAGGGGTAGCACAGATACGCAGTATTTT.

In its sample, this clonotype was seen a few times. The gene calls are TRBV20-1 and TRBJ2-1; the match to TRBD2 covers 7 bases. V was clipped by 5 bases and J by 0 bases; unmatched bases: 10. Germline CDR1 reads DFQATT; CDR2 reads SNEGSKA (reference sequence). The CDR3 is made up of 16 amino acids. The CDR3 DNA follows: TGCAGTGCTCGGGACTATTCCCTGGGCTCCTACAATGAGCAGTTCTTC. This translates into CSARDYSLGSYNEQFF.

V usage is TRBV7-8 and J usage is TRBJ2-7; 9 nucleotides agree with TRBD2. This CDR3 region has 15 residues. The germline CDR1 and CDR2 sequences are SGHVS and FQNEAQ. V lost 6 bases and J lost 4; bases outside the gene matches: 10. CDR3 coding DNA: TGTGCCAGCAGTCAGCAGAGACTAGCGGTATACGAGCAGTACTTC. This codes for CASSQQRLAVYEQYF.

As regards this clonotype: A junction end diverges from the germline sequence, so it may reflect a read error. The V and J genes are TRBV6-1 and TRBJ1-3; D gene unclear. The length of the CDR3 is 13 residues. CDR1 is MNHNS, CDR2 SASEGT, per germline. For the CDR3, the DNA is TGTGCCAGCAGTGCAGAGTCTGGAAACACCATACATTTT. This encodes CASSAESGNTIHF.

This clonotype was seen a few times. This sequence joins TRBV20-1 and TRBJ2-7, with TRBD1 matching over 10 bases. CDR1 DFQATT and CDR2 SNEGSKA come from the germline V gene (reference sequence). The junction had 11 bases not matched to a gene; V was cut back by 5 bases and J by 7 bases. The CDR3 sequence is 14 residues long. Here the CDR3 DNA reads TGCAGTGCTCAACCCGGGACAGGGGCCCAGGAGCAGTACTTC. As protein: CSAQPGTGAQEQYF.

This sequence joins TRBV11-1 and TRBJ2-5, with TRBD2 as a possible D gene (5 bases). V was trimmed by 4 bases and J by 1 base, leaving 16 bases between them. CDR1 is SGHAT and CDR2 is FQDESV in the germline V gene (reference sequence). The CDR3 contains 16 residues. CDR3 sequence (DNA): TGTGCCAGCAGCTCCGGACGGCGGAGGCCCCAAGAGACCCAGTACTTC. It specifies CASSSGRRRPQETQYF.

The chain couples TRBV7-2 to TRBJ2-1, with 11 nucleotides matching TRBD1. The CDR3 is 15 residues long. The V and J ends lost 2 bases and 8 bases, in that order; junction bases with no gene match: 5. Per the germline V gene, CDR1 is SGHTA and CDR2 is FQGNSA. CDR3 protein: CASSLIGTGGHEQFF. The CDR3 DNA follows: TGTGCCAGCAGCTTAATCGGGACAGGGGGGCATGAGCAGTTCTTC.

The V gene is TRBV7-2, the J gene TRBJ2-1; D perhaps matches TRBD1 (5 bases). The ends were cut back, 0 bases at V and 6 bases at J, with 15 bases in the middle. Germline CDR1 and CDR2: SGHTA and FQGNSA. CDR3 size: 16 residues. The CDR3 sequence is CASSLAGRLGSNEQFF. The DNA of the CDR3 is TGTGCCAGCAGCTTAGCGGGGCGTTTGGGTTCCAATGAGCAGTTCTTC.

The chain employs TRBV7-9 and TRBJ2-7; D tentatively reads TRBD1 or TRBD2 (7 bases each). The ends were cut back, 2 bases at V and 6 bases at J, with 14 bases in the middle. The CDR3 is made up of 14 amino acids. Germline CDR1 reads SEHNR; CDR2 reads FQNEAQ (reference sequence). Written as DNA, the CDR3 is TGTGCCAGCAGCTTACAGGGGGAGGGGGTCGAGCAGTACTTC. Translated, it gives CASSLQGEGVEQYF.

This clonotype was observed a handful of times. As DNA, the CDR3 is TGCAGTGCTAGAGTGAGCGGGAGAAACTACGAGCAGTACTTC. This translates into CSARVSGRNYEQYF. The chain has TRBV20-1 and TRBJ2-7; TRBD2 aligns across 8 bases. Germline CDR1 and CDR2: DFQATT and SNEGSKA (reference sequence). V lost 1 base to trimming and J lost 3 bases; unmatched junction nucleotides: 5. There are 14 residues in the CDR3.

This clonotype was seen many times. The chain links TRBV7-6 to TRBJ2-2, with 9 nucleotides matching TRBD1. V was pared by 4 bases and J by 7 bases, with 7 bases of the junction left unmatched. This CDR3 is 15 amino acids long. Germline V lookup: CDR1 SGHVS, CDR2 FNYEAQ. DNA for the CDR3: TGTGCCAGCAGCTCGACAGGGGGAGTATTCGGGGAGCTGTTTTTT. It yields the protein CASSSTGGVFGELFF.

The chain couples TRBV20-1 to TRBJ2-5; 7 bases map to TRBD2. From germline, CDR1 is DFQATT and CDR2 SNEGSKA (reference sequence). J lost 2 bases, V lost 7 bases, and 7 bases had no gene match. The CDR3 is 13 amino acids. In DNA, the CDR3 is TGCAGTGTTGAAGCGGGGAGGCAAGAGACCCAGTACTTC. Translated: CSVEAGRQETQYF.

This clonotype was seen many times. The genes are TRBV7-2 and TRBJ1-5, with a possible D match to TRBD1 (6 bases). With 5 bases removed from V and 1 base from J, the gap between germline ends came to 12 bases. The germline V gene has CDR1 SGHTA and CDR2 FQGNSA. The CDR3 length is 15 residues. The CDR3 reads CASSPGESSNQPQHF. CDR3 sequence (DNA): TGTGCCAGCAGCCCAGGGGAGTCGAGCAATCAGCCCCAGCATTTT. The full variable domain, in which reference TRBV7-2 and TRBJ1-5 provide the parts outside the CDR3, is GAGVSQSPSNKVTEKGKDVELRCDPISGHTALYWYRQSLGQGLEFLIYFQGNSAPDKSGLPSDRFSAERTGGSVSTLTIQRTQQEDSAVYLCASSPGESSNQPQHFGDGTRLSIL.

At least ten counts were recorded for this clonotype. The rearrangement links TRBV5-1 to TRBJ2-7; possibly TRBD1 or TRBD2 for D (5 bases each). V was pared by 4 bases and J by 3 bases, with 14 bases between. The CDR3 spans 14 residues. In germline, CDR1 is SGHRS, CDR2 YFSETQ. CDR3 loop: CASSLGVSLYEQYF. DNA of the CDR3: TGCGCCAGCAGCCTGGGGGTCAGCCTCTACGAGCAGTACTTC. The entire variable domain, with the rest obtained from reference TRBV5-1 and TRBJ2-7, is as follows: KAGVTQTPRYLIKTRGQQVTLSCSPISGHRSVSWYQQTPGQGLQFLFEYFSETQRNKGNFPGRFSGRQFSNSRSEMNVSTLELGDSALYLCASSLGVSLYEQYFGPGTRLTVT.